This T cell receptor beta chain was observed in a study of blood T cell repertoires in COVID-19. Overall study context: Researchers got acute and convalescent COVID-19 samples from the United States, Italy and Spain. Sources were T cells, B-cell-depleted T cells, or PBMCs; the material itself was cDNA or gDNA.

This CDR3 has 19 amino acids. J gave up 5 bases and V 5 bases, and 23 bases lay outside the gene matches. Germline V lookup: CDR1 SEHNR, CDR2 FQNEAQ (reference sequence). Per the authors' pipeline: By means of reference gene primer amplification, nucleated cell counts were estimated. TCRdb's table, derived via immunoSEQ multiplex PCR, lists solely in-frame clones and lacks some. The DNA gave D and trimming, while V, J and clone size come from that table. The top ten clones hold roughly 2.5% of a sample with fewer than 250,000 clones, 83% of them seen once. Sequencing input: peripheral blood. This TCR came from a woman in her forties with active or convalescent COVID-19. The J gene is TRBJ2-7, the V gene TRBV7-9; TRBD2 matches at 8 bases. The CDR3 bases are TGTGCCAGCAGCCGACGTAGCGGGGTCTTAACCCCACGTCCCCACGAGCAGTACTTC. Protein product: CASSRRSGVLTPRPHEQYF.